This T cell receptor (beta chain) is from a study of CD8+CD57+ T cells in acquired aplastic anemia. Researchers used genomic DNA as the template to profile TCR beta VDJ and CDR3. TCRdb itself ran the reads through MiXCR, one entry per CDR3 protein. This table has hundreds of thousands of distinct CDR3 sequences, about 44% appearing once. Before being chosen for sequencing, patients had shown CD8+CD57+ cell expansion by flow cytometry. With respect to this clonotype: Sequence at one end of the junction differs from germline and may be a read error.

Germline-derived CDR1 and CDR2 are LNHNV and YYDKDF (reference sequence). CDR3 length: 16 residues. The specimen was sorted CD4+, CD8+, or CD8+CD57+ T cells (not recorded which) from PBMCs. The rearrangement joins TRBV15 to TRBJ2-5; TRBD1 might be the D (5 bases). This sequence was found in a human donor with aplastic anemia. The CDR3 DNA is TGTGCCACCAGCAGTGTTGCACAGGTCCCCCAAGAGACCCAGCACTTC. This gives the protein CATSSVAQVPQETQHF.